One T cell receptor (beta chain) is described in this entry. This record belongs to a study of blood T cell repertoires in COVID-19. Turning to the study itself: T cells, B-cell-depleted T cells, or PBMCs provided the cDNA or gDNA that served as material.

In the authors' methods: Nucleated cell counts were estimated from reference gene primer amplification. Profiling relied on immunoSEQ multiplex PCR, and the TCRdb table lists in-frame clones only, not all of them. V and J calls and clone size are those listed in that table; D and trimming were worked out from the DNA. Of roughly 250,000 clones listed, approximately 88% are singletons. Trimming cost V 9 bases and J 8 bases, with 20 bases left between them. The CDR3 is made up of 13 amino acids. All enrollees were roughly 18 to 90 years old and from 20 to 30 US areas. Allocation to cohorts depended on clinical history reported by the participants.

The sequence derives from a woman between 40 and 55 years old with acute COVID-19. The sample consisted of PBMCs or T cells enriched from blood (not recorded which). The chain recombines TRBV12-3 or TRBV12-4 with TRBJ2-7, with D possibly matching TRBD1 (6 bases). DNA for the CDR3: TGTGCCAGTATCCGACGTCGACAGGTCAAGCAGTACTTC. It specifies CASIRRRQVKQYF.